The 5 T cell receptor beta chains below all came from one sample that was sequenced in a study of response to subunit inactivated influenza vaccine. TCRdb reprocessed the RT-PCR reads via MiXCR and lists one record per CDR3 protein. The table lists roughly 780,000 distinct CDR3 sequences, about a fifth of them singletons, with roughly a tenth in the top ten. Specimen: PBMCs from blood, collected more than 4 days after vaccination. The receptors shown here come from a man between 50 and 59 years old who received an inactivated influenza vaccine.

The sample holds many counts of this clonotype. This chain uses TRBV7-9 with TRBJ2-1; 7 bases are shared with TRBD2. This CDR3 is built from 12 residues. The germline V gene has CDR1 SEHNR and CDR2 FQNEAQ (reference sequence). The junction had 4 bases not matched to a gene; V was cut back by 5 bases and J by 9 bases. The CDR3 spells CASSRDYREQFF. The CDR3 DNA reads TGTGCCAGCAGCCGGGACTACCGTGAGCAGTTCTTC.

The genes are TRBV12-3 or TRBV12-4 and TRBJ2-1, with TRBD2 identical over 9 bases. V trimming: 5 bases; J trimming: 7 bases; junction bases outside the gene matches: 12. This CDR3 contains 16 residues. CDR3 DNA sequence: TGTGCCAGCAGTCTCAATCCGGGACTAGCCATTAATGAGCAGTTCTTC. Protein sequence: CASSLNPGLAINEQFF.

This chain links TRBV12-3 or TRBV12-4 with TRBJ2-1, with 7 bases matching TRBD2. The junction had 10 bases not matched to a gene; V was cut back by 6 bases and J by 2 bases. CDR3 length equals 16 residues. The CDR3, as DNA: TGTGCCAGCAGCCACTCCGCTAGCGGAGCCTACAATGAGCAGTTCTTC. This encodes CASSHSASGAYNEQFF.

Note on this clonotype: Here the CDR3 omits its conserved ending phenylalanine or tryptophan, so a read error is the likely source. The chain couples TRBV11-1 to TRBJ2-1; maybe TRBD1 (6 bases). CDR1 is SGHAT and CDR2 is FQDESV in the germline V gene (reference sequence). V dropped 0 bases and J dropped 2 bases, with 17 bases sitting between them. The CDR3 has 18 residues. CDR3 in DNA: TGTGCCAGCAGCTTAGCGTTAAGTGGGCAGGGGACCTACAATGAGCAGTTCATC. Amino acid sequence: CASSLALSGQGTYNEQFI.

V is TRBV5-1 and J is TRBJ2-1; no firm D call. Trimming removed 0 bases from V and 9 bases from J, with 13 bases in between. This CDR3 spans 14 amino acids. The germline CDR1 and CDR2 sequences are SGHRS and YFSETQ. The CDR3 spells CASSLVERLGEQFF. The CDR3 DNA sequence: TGCGCCAGCAGCTTGGTGGAACGCCTCGGTGAGCAGTTCTTC. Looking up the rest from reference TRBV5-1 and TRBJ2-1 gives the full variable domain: KAGVTQTPRYLIKTRGQQVTLSCSPISGHRSVSWYQQTPGQGLQFLFEYFSETQRNKGNFPGRFSGRQFSNSRSEMNVSTLELGDSALYLCASSLVERLGEQFFGPGTRLTVL.